This TCR beta chain came from a study of OX40 agonist ivuxolimab in advanced cancers. Study details: Cohort: 80% to 85% men, mean age around 60, aged about 23 to 79.

With regard to this clone: Its cognate antigen is unknown.

The CDR3 sequence is 15 residues long. Germline V CDR1 and CDR2: SGDLS, YYNGEE. Losses at the gene ends were 4 bases for V and 5 bases for J; bases not matched to a gene: 7. General observations from the study: More expanded clones were seen, on average, in CD8+ T cells than in CD4+.

TCRdb's copy holds only in-frame clones and misses some; the assay was immunoSEQ multiplex PCR. This table holds some 150,000 clones, about 93% found once. The chain has TRBV9 and TRBJ2-3, with TRBD2 matching over 10 bases. This sequence originates from an adult with an advanced solid tumor such as melanoma, head and neck, liver or kidney cancer. Here the sequenced sample was CD4+ or CD8+ T cells sorted from blood, taken in a trial of the OX40 agonist ivuxolimab. DNA of the CDR3: TGTGCCAGCAGCCCTGGGGGGACTAGCGAAGATACGCAGTATTTT. Translation: CASSPGGTSEDTQYF.